These 9 T cell receptor beta chains were all obtained from the same sample, sequenced in a study of cytomegalovirus exposure and HLA in healthy donors. PCR used 60 Vbeta primers and 13 Jbeta primers. Sequenced by immunoSEQ multiplex PCR; TCRdb stores in-frame clones only, minus some. The table lists roughly 150,000 clones, roughly 82% of them singletons. Sequencing used PBMCs. Every receptor here comes from a woman in her fifties or sixties in good health and CMV-seropositive.

The rearrangement uses TRBV6-5 and TRBJ2-5; 7 bases are shared with TRBD2. The J call may not be correct, given that the DNA end is closer to TRBJ2-7. The CDR3 runs to 13 residues. Germline loops: CDR1 MNHEY, CDR2 SVGAGI. The CDR3 coding sequence is TGTGCCAGCAGAGAGCGGGGCCCCTACGAGCAGTACTTC. Translating gives CASRERGPYEQYF.

This chain links TRBV9 with TRBJ1-3; tentatively, D is TRBD1 (6 bases). Germline V gene sequence: CDR1 SGDLS, CDR2 YYNGEE. Trimming left V 2 bases short and J 3 bases short, with 9 bases between. The CDR3 totals 14 residues. CDR3 region: CASSVTGSGNTIYF. The CDR3 DNA sequence: TGTGCCAGCAGCGTCACAGGGAGTGGAAACACCATATATTTT. Full variable domain (rest looked up from reference TRBV9 and TRBJ1-3): DSGVTQTPKHLITATGQRVTLRCSPRSGDLSVYWYQQSLDQGLQFLIQYYNGEERAKGNILERFSAQQFPDLHSELNLSSLELGDSALYFCASSVTGSGNTIYFGEGSWLTVV.

V is TRBV30 and J is TRBJ2-7; 8 positions agree with TRBD2. With 2 bases clipped from V and 0 bases from J, the junction kept 3 bases outside the gene matches. CDR3 size: 14 residues. The germline CDR1 and CDR2 sequences are GTSNPN and SVGIG (reference sequence). This CDR3 is CAWSTGGSSYEQYF. The CDR3 nucleotides read TGTGCCTGGAGTACGGGGGGGAGCTCCTACGAGCAGTACTTC.

Concerning this clone: Different DNA sequences within this sample yield the same CDR3. The chain uses TRBV5-6 and TRBJ2-5, with D hard to call. The germline V and J ends were trimmed by 2 bases and 4 bases, with 12 bases remaining between them. The length of the CDR3 is 14 residues. Germline values: CDR1 SGHDT, CDR2 YYEEEE. The CDR3 spells CASSLRQTPETQYF. In nucleotides, the CDR3 is TGTGCCAGCAGCTTACGCCAGACTCCAGAGACCCAGTACTTC.

This clone appeared many times. This chain uses TRBV14 with TRBJ2-2; D is perhaps TRBD1 (6 bases). Germline lookup yields CDR1 SGHDN and CDR2 FVKESK. This CDR3 region has 16 residues. V lost 4 bases and J 2 bases, leaving 14 bases between the germline ends. The CDR3 here is CASSPFPGANTGELFF. The CDR3 DNA reads as TGTGCCAGCAGCCCCTTTCCAGGGGCCAACACCGGGGAGCTGTTTTTT.

V and J are TRBV2 and TRBJ1-6; D gene unclear. Looked up from germline, CDR1 is SNHLY and CDR2 is FYNNEI. The CDR3 totals 15 residues. With 8 bases removed from V and 4 bases from J, the gap between germline ends came to 15 bases. The CDR3 spells CASRLGGPYNSPLHF. The CDR3 DNA follows: TGTGCCAGCCGCCTCGGCGGGCCGTATAATTCACCCCTCCACTTT.

The chain is built from TRBV19 and TRBJ1-2, with 8 bases lining up with TRBD1. The CDR3 length is 15 residues. Per germline, CDR1 LNHDA and CDR2 SQIVND (reference sequence). V was clipped by 4 bases and J by 11 bases; unmatched bases: 15. In DNA form, the CDR3 reads TGTGCCAGTAGTACGACCACAGGGGGGAATGGCCGATACACCTTC. This sequence encodes CASSTTTGGNGRYTF. Full variable domain (rest looked up from reference TRBV19 and TRBJ1-2): DGGITQSPKYLFRKEGQNVTLSCEQNLNHDAMYWYRQDPGQGLRLIYYSQIVNDFQKGDIAEGYSVSREKKESFPLTVTSAQKNPTAFYLCASSTTTGGNGRYTFGSGTRLTVV.

There are a few counts of this clone. The rearrangement uses TRBV6-6 and TRBJ1-5, with 9 bases identical to TRBD1. Germline V gene lookup returns CDR1 MNHNY and CDR2 SVGAGI (reference sequence). V shed 7 bases and J 6 bases; nucleotides not matched to a gene: 10. The CDR3 runs 15 residues. The CDR3 is CASTPGQGVSQPQHF. DNA of the CDR3: TGTGCCAGCACCCCGGGACAGGGCGTTAGTCAGCCCCAGCATTTT.

The V call is TRBV11-2, the J call TRBJ1-2; perhaps TRBD1 as D (6 bases). This CDR3 has 17 residues. The V and J ends lost 2 bases and 4 bases respectively, with 20 bases between them. The V gene's germline CDR1 is SGHAT and CDR2 FQNNGV. The CDR3 bases are TGTGCCAGCAGCTTAAATCCGGACAGCCCCCTCGGCTATGGCTACACCTTC. Its protein product is CASSLNPDSPLGYGYTF. Full variable domain (rest looked up from reference TRBV11-2 and TRBJ1-2): EAGVAQSPRYKIIEKRQSVAFWCNPISGHATLYWYQQILGQGPKLLIQFQNNGVVDDSQLPKDRFSAERLKGVDSTLKIQPAKLEDSAVYLCASSLNPDSPLGYGYTFGSGTRLTVV.